Detailed here is one T cell receptor (beta chain). Sample-barcoded 5' priming and a J-beta primer mix drove a second PCR of about 7 to 11 cycles. TCRdb used MiXCR to reprocess the 5' RACE reads, holding one entry per CDR3 protein. Altogether some 1.1 million distinct CDR3 sequences are present, 35% to 45% being singletons, with the ten largest covering 13%. Between the trimmed V and J ends, which lost 2 bases and 2 bases, there was a span of 5 bases. Germline CDR1 SGDLS, CDR2 YYNGEE. The CDR3 consists of 12 residues. This sample is part of a study of blood T cells in healthy people across ages. The source is a man aged 18 to 35 in good health. The rearrangement uses TRBV9 and TRBJ2-7; D remains ambiguous. Sequencing was done on a sample of blood. The CDR3 DNA is TGTGCCAGCAGCGTTCCTCCCTACGAGCAGTACTTC. Its protein is CASSVPPYEQYF.